The subject of this entry is one T cell receptor (beta chain). This specimen comes from a study of shared clonotypes between healthy human individuals. Measured with immunoSEQ multiplex PCR; TCRdb has only the in-frame clones, and not every one. The sample has 1,500,000 or so clones; approximately 98.5% are singletons. Sequenced: naive CD4+ T cells sorted from blood. Subset defined: CD45RA+ positively selected. This TCR derives from a man aged 25 to 45 in good health.

The CDR3 is CASSQVRGGGGYTF. In nucleotides, the CDR3 is TGTGCCAGCAGCCAAGTTAGGGGGGGCGGCGGCTACACCTTC. The V call is TRBV14, the J call TRBJ1-2; perhaps TRBD1 as D (6 bases). CDR1 is SGHDN and CDR2 is FVKESK in the germline V gene. This CDR3 region has 14 residues. Trimming took 1 base from V and 8 from J, leaving 14 bases between them.